The 14 T cell receptor beta chains below come from one sample, sequenced in a study of identical twins. TCRdb reanalysed the 5' RACE reads using MiXCR and keeps one entry per CDR3 protein. This table holds about 530,000 distinct CDR3 sequences, approximately 16% found once. This sample was also put to use in a study of yellow fever vaccine responses in identical twins.

The sample consisted of CD4+ T cells sorted from blood. The origin of the receptors is a woman aged 18-29 years in good health.

The chain links TRBV2 to TRBJ2-7; perhaps D is TRBD1 or TRBD2 (6 bases each). CDR3 length: 13 residues. Germline CDR1 SNHLY, CDR2 FYNNEI. V lost 8 bases and J lost 5, with 16 bases in between. In DNA, the CDR3 is TGTGCCAGCTTCCCGACAGGCGGGAACGAGCAGTACTTC. Translation: CASFPTGGNEQYF.

This clonotype was observed a handful of times. This chain joins TRBV7-2 and TRBJ2-2; a weak D match, TRBD2 (6 bases). The CDR3 covers 15 residues. Trimming removed 1 base from V and 7 bases from J, with 13 bases in between. Germline CDR1 SGHTA, CDR2 FQGNSA. The CDR3 region is CASSLVAGQGGELFF. In DNA form, the CDR3 reads TGTGCCAGCAGCTTAGTGGCGGGGCAAGGCGGGGAGCTGTTTTTT.

This clonotype was detected only a few times. The chain is built from TRBV18 and TRBJ2-7, with a possible D match to TRBD1 (6 bases). Trimming took off 8 bases at V and 3 bases at J, with 11 bases between the two ends. CDR1 KGHSH and CDR2 LQKENI come from the germline V gene. This CDR3 has 12 amino acids. CDR3 in amino acids: CASTRDNYEQYV. The CDR3 DNA reads TGTGCCAGCACGAGGGACAACTACGAGCAGTACGTC.

The gene calls are TRBV11-2 and TRBJ2-3; D may be TRBD1 (6 bases). The CDR3 is 16 amino acids. From germline, CDR1 is SGHAT and CDR2 FQNNGV. Trimming removed 3 bases at V and 1 base at J, with 14 bases between. The chain's CDR3 is CASSFRPGARTDTQYF. The CDR3 nucleotides read TGTGCCAGCAGCTTCCGTCCAGGGGCCCGCACAGATACGCAGTATTTT.

The chain is built from TRBV12-3 or TRBV12-4 and TRBJ1-5, with D maybe TRBD1 (6 bases). CDR3 length: 15 residues. Trimming cost V 6 bases and J 0 bases, with 12 bases left between them. CDR3 bases: TGTGCCAGCAGCCTCGGGACAATTAGCAATCAGCCCCAGCATTTT. This translates into CASSLGTISNQPQHF.

The J gene is TRBJ2-1, the V gene TRBV5-8; 8 bases agree with TRBD1. The V gene end was trimmed by 4 bases and the J gene end by 8 bases; junction bases not matched to a gene: 5. This CDR3 region has 13 residues. In germline, CDR1 is SGHTS, CDR2 YDEGEE. This chain's CDR3 is CASSPDREDEQFF. CDR3 bases: TGTGCCAGCAGCCCGGACAGGGAGGATGAGCAGTTCTTC.

This clonotype was counted only a few times. V and J are TRBV5-5 and TRBJ2-1; 11 bases agree with TRBD2. This CDR3 is built from 18 residues. Looked up from germline, CDR1 is SGHKS and CDR2 is YYEKEE (reference sequence). The ends lost 0 bases at V and 0 bases at J; junction bases unmatched: 5. This CDR3 is CASSLGLAGRISYNEQFF. The CDR3 nucleotides read TGTGCCAGCAGCTTGGGACTAGCGGGGCGGATCTCCTACAATGAGCAGTTCTTC.

This clonotype has only a few counts. This chain joins TRBV2 and TRBJ2-7; the D gene is possibly TRBD1 (5 bases). This CDR3 region has 16 residues. V was cut by 2 bases and J by 3 bases, with 17 bases left in between. Germline CDR1 SNHLY, CDR2 FYNNEI. CDR3 nucleotides: TGTGCCAGCAGTGAAATCTTAGGGGCTACCGGCTACGAGCAGTACTTC. It encodes CASSEILGATGYEQYF.

This chain joins TRBV28 and TRBJ2-1; 8 nucleotides agree with TRBD1. After removal of 5 bases from V and 4 bases from J, the junction contained 7 bases not matched to a gene. The V gene's germline CDR1 is MDHEN and CDR2 SYDVKM. The CDR3 consists of 15 residues. The DNA of the CDR3 is TGTGCCAGCAGTGGCCCGGGACAGGTATACAATGAGCAGTTCTTC. This sequence encodes CASSGPGQVYNEQFF.

This chain links TRBV3-1 with TRBJ2-2; no firm D call. The CDR3 extends over 16 amino acids. From germline, CDR1 is LGHDT and CDR2 YNNKEL (reference sequence). The ends were cut back, 4 bases at V and 0 bases at J, with 12 bases in the middle. CDR3: CASSLFRVSNTGELFF. For the CDR3, the DNA is TGTGCCAGCAGCCTGTTTAGGGTATCGAACACCGGGGAGCTGTTTTTT.

In this sample, this clonotype turned up a few times. V usage is TRBV20-1 and J usage is TRBJ1-1; TRBD1 might be the D (5 bases). CDR3 length: 11 amino acids. Trimming removed 3 bases at V and 5 bases at J, with 7 bases between. Germline CDR1 DFQATT, CDR2 SNEGSKA (reference sequence). CDR3 DNA sequence: TGCAGTGCTAGCGGGGGGACTGAAGCTTTCTTT. Translated, it gives CSASGGTEAFF.

This clonotype showed up just a few times. The chain is built from TRBV3-1 and TRBJ1-2; 7 nucleotides agree with TRBD1. Germline CDR1 is LGHDT and CDR2 is YNNKEL (reference sequence). The CDR3 runs 14 residues. V dropped 2 bases and J dropped 2; count of bases not matched to a gene: 2. This chain's CDR3 is CASSQRQGNYGYTF. The CDR3 DNA sequence: TGTGCCAGCAGCCAAAGACAGGGAAACTATGGCTACACCTTC.

The chain carries TRBV20-1 and TRBJ1-2; 7 bases align to TRBD1. V gave up 4 bases and J gave up 0 bases; unmatched junction bases: 5. CDR3 length: 14 residues. Germline values: CDR1 DFQATT, CDR2 SNEGSKA (reference sequence). CDR3 in amino acids: CSANRGTANYGYTF. The CDR3 DNA reads TGCAGTGCTAATCGCGGGACAGCTAACTATGGCTACACCTTC.

The chain combines TRBV5-5 with TRBJ2-1, with D perhaps being TRBD1 or TRBD2 (5 bases each). Germline values: CDR1 SGHKS, CDR2 YYEKEE (reference sequence). V lost 4 bases to trimming and J lost 3 bases, with 14 bases between them. The CDR3 runs 15 residues. CDR3 sequence reads: CASSPGLSCYNEQFF. The DNA of the CDR3 is TGTGCCAGCAGCCCGGGGCTGAGCTGCTACAATGAGCAGTTCTTC. Full variable domain (outside the CDR3, taken from reference TRBV5-5 and TRBJ2-1): DAGVTQSPTHLIKTRGQQVTLRCSPISGHKSVSWYQQVLGQGPQFIFQYYEKEERGRGNFPDRFSARQFPNYSSELNVNALLLGDSALYLCASSPGLSCYNEQFFGPGTRLTVL.